Listed below are T cell receptor beta chains from one sample, sequenced in a study of CD8 T cells in ankylosing spondylitis. TCRdb passed the 5' RACE reads through MiXCR, listing each CDR3 protein once. The profile shows about 840,000 distinct CDR3 sequences, around 11% of them singletons. The specimen sequenced was blood, either unsorted or a sorted T cell fraction (not recorded which). These receptors originate from a male donor with ankylosing spondylitis. Both conserved end residues are part of each CDR3. The order of the fields is J gene, clone size, D gene, V gene, CDR3 DNA, CDR3 protein. A D gene is named only where the DNA matches it firmly. The size of a clone is reported for some rows only, either as once, few or many, or as a class for expanded clones.

J gene: TRBJ2-3
clone size: NA
D gene: NA
V gene: TRBV20-1
CDR3 DNA: TGCAGTGCTAGGACCTTCGGGGGTGCTAGCACAGATACGCAGTATTTT
CDR3 protein: CSARTFGGASTDTQYF

J gene: TRBJ2-1
clone size: few
D gene: NA
V gene: TRBV7-3
CDR3 DNA: TGTGCCAGCAGCCCAGCCAGGCAGTCCTACAATGAGCAGTTCTTC
CDR3 protein: CASSPARQSYNEQFF

J gene: TRBJ1-5
clone size: few
D gene: TRBD1
V gene: TRBV6-2/TRBV6-3
CDR3 DNA: TGTGCCAGCCGTCCGGACAGGGGGCTGGTTGGTCAGCCCCAGCATTTT
CDR3 protein: CASRPDRGLVGQPQHF

J gene: TRBJ2-1
clone size: few
D gene: TRBD2
V gene: TRBV5-1
CDR3 DNA: TGCGCCAGCAGCCCTGGACTAGCGTGGGTGTCCTCCTACAATGAGCAGTTCTTC
CDR3 protein: CASSPGLAWVSSYNEQFF

J gene: TRBJ1-1
clone size: few
D gene: NA
V gene: TRBV6-5
CDR3 DNA: TGTGCCAGCAGTTACAGTAGGAAAGACACTGAAGCTTTCTTT
CDR3 protein: CASSYSRKDTEAFF

J gene: TRBJ1-1
clone size: many
D gene: TRBD1
V gene: TRBV12-3/TRBV12-4
CDR3 DNA: TGTGCCAGCAGCTACGGGACAGGGTCCTGGGTGTGGGCTTTCTTT
CDR3 protein: CASSYGTGSWVWAFF

J gene: TRBJ2-1
clone size: few
D gene: NA
V gene: TRBV5-1
CDR3 DNA: TGCGCCAGCAGCTTGGGAGAGGGTGGGGAGCAGTTCTTC
CDR3 protein: CASSLGEGGEQFF

J gene: TRBJ1-1
clone size: few
D gene: NA
V gene: TRBV5-1
CDR3 DNA: TGCGCCAGTGGAACAGGGTCGGGGTACACTGAAGCTTTCTTT
CDR3 protein: CASGTGSGYTEAFF

J gene: TRBJ1-5
clone size: NA
D gene: NA
V gene: TRBV6-1
CDR3 DNA: TGTGCCAGCAGGGGCATATATAGCAATCAGCCCCAGCATTTT
CDR3 protein: CASRGIYSNQPQHF

J gene: TRBJ2-1
clone size: NA
D gene: TRBD2
V gene: TRBV7-2
CDR3 DNA: TGTGCCAGCAGCTTAGACAGCGGGGGGGAACACAATGAGCAGTTCTTC
CDR3 protein: CASSLDSGGEHNEQFF

J gene: TRBJ2-1
clone size: few
D gene: TRBD1
V gene: TRBV14
CDR3 DNA: TGTGCCAGCAGCCGAAAGGGGGCCGGATTATTTAATGAGCAGTTCTTC
CDR3 protein: CASSRKGAGLFNEQFF

J gene: TRBJ2-7
clone size: NA
D gene: TRBD1
V gene: TRBV9
CDR3 DNA: TGTGCCAGCAGCGGGACAGGGGCCCCAACCTACGAGCAGTACTTC
CDR3 protein: CASSGTGAPTYEQYF

J gene: TRBJ2-7
clone size: NA
D gene: TRBD2
V gene: TRBV7-9
CDR3 DNA: TGTGCCAGCAGCTTATGGTTAGCGGGAAGCTCCTACGAGCAGTACTTC
CDR3 protein: CASSLWLAGSSYEQYF

J gene: TRBJ2-5
clone size: few
D gene: NA
V gene: TRBV6-5
CDR3 DNA: TGTGCCAGCAGTTACGTAGCAGCCCAAGAGACCCAGTACTTC
CDR3 protein: CASSYVAAQETQYF

J gene: TRBJ1-1
clone size: many
D gene: TRBD1
V gene: TRBV5-1
CDR3 DNA: TGCGCCAGCAGCGGGGACAGGTCTAAAGCTTTCTTT
CDR3 protein: CASSGDRSKAFF

J gene: TRBJ1-1
clone size: NA
D gene: NA
V gene: TRBV5-1
CDR3 DNA: TGCGCCAGCAGCCTCAAGACAGTCAACACTGAAGCTTTCTTT
CDR3 protein: CASSLKTVNTEAFF

J gene: TRBJ1-5
clone size: few
D gene: NA
V gene: TRBV6-5
CDR3 DNA: TGTGCCAGCAGTTATGACGGTGATAGCAATCAGCCCCAGCATTTT
CDR3 protein: CASSYDGDSNQPQHF

J gene: TRBJ1-3
clone size: NA
D gene: NA
V gene: TRBV24-1
CDR3 DNA: TGTGCCACCAGTGACCCGCAAAGCTCTGGAAACACCATATATTTT
CDR3 protein: CATSDPQSSGNTIYF

J gene: TRBJ1-2
clone size: many
D gene: TRBD1
V gene: TRBV20-1
CDR3 DNA: TGCAGTGCTCCAGACAGGGTTTATGGCTACACCTTC
CDR3 protein: CSAPDRVYGYTF

J gene: TRBJ2-1
clone size: few
D gene: NA
V gene: TRBV20-1
CDR3 DNA: TGCAGTGCTAGTGTCCGGGACACCCAAGGAAAATACAATGAGCAGTTCTTC
CDR3 protein: CSASVRDTQGKYNEQFF

J gene: TRBJ1-6
clone size: few
D gene: NA
V gene: TRBV19
CDR3 DNA: TGTGCCAGTATGGGGACGGATACTTATAATTCACCCCTCCACTTT
CDR3 protein: CASMGTDTYNSPLHF

J gene: TRBJ2-7
clone size: NA
D gene: TRBD2
V gene: TRBV5-4
CDR3 DNA: TGTGCCAGCACAGACCGGGGACTAGGCTCCTACGAGCAGTACTTC
CDR3 protein: CASTDRGLGSYEQYF

J gene: TRBJ2-1
clone size: NA
D gene: NA
V gene: TRBV6-2/TRBV6-3
CDR3 DNA: TGTGCCAGCAGACCAGCGGAGCCAAGCAATGAGCAGTTCTTC
CDR3 protein: CASRPAEPSNEQFF

J gene: TRBJ2-2
clone size: few
D gene: NA
V gene: TRBV5-1
CDR3 DNA: TGCGCCAGCAGCTTGAGGGATAACACCGGGGAGCTGTTTTTT
CDR3 protein: CASSLRDNTGELFF